A selection of T cell receptor beta chains follows, all from one sample in a study of blood T cell repertoires in COVID-19. Profiled with immunoSEQ multiplex PCR; TCRdb holds only in-frame clones, not every one. Seen here are 390,000 or so clones, over 80% observed once, and the top ten hold about 5%. The sample taken for sequencing was PBMCs or T cells enriched from blood (not recorded which). Receptors were obtained from a woman between 45 and 60 years old who had recovered from COVID-19. CDR3s include the opening cysteine and the closing phenylalanine or tryptophan. The D gene is left open where the match is weak. Clone size is shown for a subset of rows, as once, few, many or a class of expanded clone.

-	TRBV12-3/TRBV12-4	TRBJ1-1	-	TGTGCCAGCAGTTTAGGCAACGGGGTAGCTTTCTTT	CASSLGNGVAFF
TRBD1	TRBV19	TRBJ1-2	-	TGTGCCAGTAGTACGGGACAGCTTCATGGCTACACCTTC	CASSTGQLHGYTF
-	TRBV5-1	TRBJ2-2	-	TGCGCCAGCAGCTCTTTTGCGGCGGGTAACACCGGGGAGCTGTTTTTT	CASSSFAAGNTGELFF
TRBD1	TRBV30	TRBJ1-1	-	TGTGCCTGCAGGACAGGGGGCACTGAAGCTTTCTTT	CACRTGGTEAFF
-	TRBV5-6	TRBJ1-2	-	TGTGCCAGCAGCTTGTGGACAGATGGCTACACCTTC	CASSLWTDGYTF
-	TRBV5-1	TRBJ2-1	-	TGCGCCACCTCAGGGGCAGCGGACAATGAGCAGTTCTTC	CATSGAADNEQFF
TRBD2	TRBV6-5	TRBJ2-1	-	TGTGCCAGCAGAGCGGGGTTCTACAATGAGCAGTTCTTC	CASRAGFYNEQFF
-	TRBV10-3	TRBJ1-5	-	TGTGCCATCAGTGAGTCAGGTGGAGCAAATCAGCCCCAGCATTTT	CAISESGGANQPQHF
-	TRBV11-3	TRBJ1-1	-	TGTGCCAGCAGCACCGACTGGACAATGGGGGCTTTCTTT	CASSTDWTMGAFF
TRBD2	TRBV14	TRBJ2-3	-	TGTGCCAGCAGCCTACCGACTAGCGGGAGGACAGATACGCAGTATTTT	CASSLPTSGRTDTQYF
TRBD1	TRBV7-2	TRBJ1-6	-	TGTGCCAGCAGCATGACGGGACAGTATAATTCACCCCTCCACTTT	CASSMTGQYNSPLHF
-	TRBV5-6	TRBJ1-5	-	TGTGCCAGCAGCTTGGGGGGAGAGAATCAGCCCCAGCATTTT	CASSLGGENQPQHF
TRBD1	TRBV27	TRBJ1-4	-	TGTGCCAGCAGAAGGACAGGGTTCGAAAAACTGTTTTTT	CASRRTGFEKLFF
-	TRBV7-6	TRBJ1-6	-	TGTGCCAGCAGCCTCGACTCCTGGAATTCACCCCTCCACTTT	CASSLDSWNSPLHF
-	TRBV29-1	TRBJ1-2	-	TGCAGCGTTGAAGCGATGGAGGGTTTCTATGGCTACACCTTC	CSVEAMEGFYGYTF
-	TRBV27	TRBJ1-1	-	TGTGCCAGCAGTTTACAGGCGAGGAACACTGAAGCTTTCTTT	CASSLQARNTEAFF
-	TRBV9	TRBJ1-6	-	TGTGCCAGCAGCCCCGGGGGGGGGCTAGATAATTCACCCCTCCACTTT	CASSPGGGLDNSPLHF
TRBD1	TRBV30	TRBJ1-4	-	TGTGCCTGGACCCTGGACAGGGGCCTCAATAATGAAAAACTGTTTTTT	CAWTLDRGLNNEKLFF
-	TRBV5-1	TRBJ1-1	-	TGCGCCAGCAGCTGGGGAGATCAGAACACTGAAGCTTTCTTT	CASSWGDQNTEAFF
TRBD2	TRBV30	TRBJ2-7	-	TGTGCCTGGAGGAACCTAGCGGGCCCATTCTACGAGCAGTACTTC	CAWRNLAGPFYEQYF
-	TRBV19	TRBJ1-5	-	TGTGCCAGTAGTTTGGCAGGTCGCGTAACCCAGCATTTT	CASSLAGRVTQHF
TRBD1	TRBV30	TRBJ1-6	-	TGTGCCTGGAGTAGGGACAGGGGGCGTAGGTCACCCCTCCACTTT	CAWSRDRGRRSPLHF
-	TRBV7-8	TRBJ2-2	-	TGTGCCAGCAGGTACCGAATAGCGGCCAACACCGGGGAGCTGTTTTTT	CASRYRIAANTGELFF
-	TRBV10-2	TRBJ2-1	-	TGCGCCAGCGGGGGGAATTCCTACAATGAGCAGTTCTTC	CASGGNSYNEQFF
TRBD2	TRBV4-3	TRBJ2-2	-	TGCGCCAGCAGCCTAATTCCTAGCGGGGGGACCGGGGAGCTGTTTTTT	CASSLIPSGGTGELFF
-	TRBV7-9	TRBJ1-1	-	TGTGCCAGCAGCCCGAGGGACGGGCGGGGCACTGAAGCTTTCTTT	CASSPRDGRGTEAFF
TRBD1	TRBV7-9	TRBJ1-6	-	TGTGCCAGCAGCATGAACAGGGGGCGAAATTCACCCCTCCACTTT	CASSMNRGRNSPLHF
TRBD1	TRBV6-2/TRBV6-3	TRBJ1-6	-	TGTGCCAGCAGTCGGACAGGGGCTACTTCACCCCTCCACTTT	CASSRTGATSPLHF
-	TRBV6-5	TRBJ1-4	few	TGTGCCAGCAGAACCAGGGGAATAGAAAAACTGTTTTTT	CASRTRGIEKLFF
TRBD1	TRBV15	TRBJ1-2	-	TGTGCCACCAGCAGCACCACAGGGACAGGCTTCAACTATGGCTACACCTTC	CATSSTTGTGFNYGYTF
-	TRBV24-1	TRBJ2-1	-	TGTGCCACCAGTGATCCCCTTGTTAATGAGCAGTTCTTC	CATSDPLVNEQFF
-	TRBV11-3	TRBJ1-1	-	TGTGCCAGCAGCTTAGGCGGACACCCGAACACTGAAGCTTTCTTT	CASSLGGHPNTEAFF
-	TRBV6-5	TRBJ1-3	-	TGTGCCAGCAGCCACAGTACAGGGCTTGGAAACACCATATATTTT	CASSHSTGLGNTIYF